This T cell receptor (beta chain) stems from a study of OX40 agonist ivuxolimab in advanced cancers. Using immunoSEQ multiplex PCR, the repertoire was profiled, and TCRdb retains in-frame clones only, with some absent. There are about 79,000 clones in the sample; roughly 94% occur only once, and roughly 9.8% lies in the top ten. Study-wide results and limits: A proportion of nonresponders additionally exhibited low normalized T-cell clonal expansion.

This clone was observed once. Its specificity is unknown. Autoimmune disease history or systemic immunosuppression excluded patients. This sample comprised CD4+ or CD8+ T cells sorted from blood, obtained in a trial of the OX40 agonist ivuxolimab. This TCR derives from an adult with an advanced solid tumor such as melanoma, head and neck, liver or kidney cancer.

Written as DNA, the CDR3 is TGTGCCAGTTGCCCCGGGACAGACTACAATGAGCAGTTCTTC. Translation: CASCPGTDYNEQFF. This chain uses TRBV19 with TRBJ2-1; 7 nucleotides agree with TRBD1. This CDR3 is 14 amino acids long. V was clipped by 8 bases and J by 3 bases; unmatched bases: 7. CDR1 and CDR2 from the germline V gene are LNHDA and SQIVND (reference sequence). Filled out from reference TRBV19 and TRBJ2-1, the complete variable domain reads DGGITQSPKYLFRKEGQNVTLSCEQNLNHDAMYWYRQDPGQGLRLIYYSQIVNDFQKGDIAEGYSVSREKKESFPLTVTSAQKNPTAFYLCASCPGTDYNEQFFGPGTRLTVL.